The 18 T cell receptor beta chains below come from one sample, sequenced in a study of T cells in Graves' hyperthyroidism and ophthalmopathy. Template material for amplifying TCR beta CDR3 regions consisted of RNA transcripts. A set of HTBI primers served as the primers for a first-round RT-PCR of the TCR CDR3. Each CDR3 protein gets one entry after TCRdb re-called the multiplex PCR reads with MiXCR. The sample lists around 350,000 distinct CDR3 sequences; 15% to 20% were seen once. Sequencing was done on a sample of blood. These receptors originate from a young woman with Graves' hyperthyroidism.

The CDR3 protein is CATSRHWTEAFF. CDR3 in DNA: TGTGCCACCAGCCGACATTGGACTGAAGCTTTCTTT. This rearrangement joins TRBV15 to TRBJ1-1; the D is unclear. The CDR3 contains 12 residues. Trimming removed 5 bases from V and 5 bases from J, with 9 bases in between. Germline CDR1 is LNHNV and CDR2 is YYDKDF (reference sequence).

This clonotype has a count of ten or more. This chain connects TRBV29-1 to TRBJ1-1, with D tentatively TRBD1 (5 bases). Germline values: CDR1 SQVTM, CDR2 ANQGSEA. The CDR3 covers 13 residues. The germline V and J ends were trimmed by 4 bases and 2 bases, with 11 bases remaining between them. CDR3 nucleotide sequence: TGCAGCGTTGTTCAGGGTGGAAACACTGAAGCTTTCTTT. Translating it yields CSVVQGGNTEAFF.

This clonotype was seen at least ten times. This chain joins TRBV9 and TRBJ1-1; no definite D call. Germline loops: CDR1 SGDLS, CDR2 YYNGEE. Trimming removed 1 base from V and 0 bases from J, with 7 bases in between. The CDR3 length is 14 residues. In DNA form, the CDR3 reads TGTGCCAGCAGCGTAACGAGTCTGAACACTGAAGCTTTCTTT. Protein sequence: CASSVTSLNTEAFF.

This clonotype was detected a few times. V is TRBV5-1 and J is TRBJ2-7; D is undetermined. The CDR3 sequence is 14 residues long. V lost 4 bases and J lost 0, with 11 bases in between. The germline V gene has CDR1 SGHRS and CDR2 YFSETQ. The CDR3 reads CASSPMAVSYEQYF. DNA for the CDR3: TGCGCCAGCAGCCCTATGGCGGTCTCCTACGAGCAGTACTTC. Full variable domain (rest looked up from reference TRBV5-1 and TRBJ2-7): KAGVTQTPRYLIKTRGQQVTLSCSPISGHRSVSWYQQTPGQGLQFLFEYFSETQRNKGNFPGRFSGRQFSNSRSEMNVSTLELGDSALYLCASSPMAVSYEQYFGPGTRLTVT.

The gene calls are TRBV3-1 and TRBJ2-5; unclear D gene. Trimming cost V 1 base and J 3 bases, with 3 bases left between them. The CDR3 has 12 residues. Germline-derived CDR1 and CDR2 are LGHDT and YNNKEL (reference sequence). CDR3 nucleotides: TGTGCCAGCAGCCAAGGCAAAGAGACCCAGTACTTC. Translation gives CASSQGKETQYF.

This clonotype was detected ten times or more. The chain carries TRBV5-1 and TRBJ1-2, with a possible D match to TRBD1 (6 bases). The germline V and J ends were trimmed by 1 base and 4 bases, with 11 bases remaining between them. Germline assignment: CDR1 SGHRS and CDR2 YFSETQ. The CDR3 is 14 amino acids. CDR3 DNA: TGCGCCAGCAGCTTGAGAAAGGGGGGCTATGGCTACACCTTC. Its protein product is CASSLRKGGYGYTF.

The table lists this clonotype with many counts. V gene TRBV7-8 combines with J gene TRBJ1-2, with a possible D match to TRBD1 (5 bases). Trimming pared 2 bases from V and 4 bases from J, leaving 11 bases between. The CDR3 is 14 residues long. Germline CDR1 is SGHVS and CDR2 is FQNEAQ. The CDR3 nucleotides are TGTGCCAGCAGCTTAAGGGACTCTTCCTATGGCTACACCTTC. It specifies CASSLRDSSYGYTF.

The sample holds many counts of this clonotype. V usage is TRBV29-1 and J usage is TRBJ2-2; 7 nucleotides line up with TRBD1. This CDR3 has 16 amino acids. V dropped 6 bases and J dropped 6; count of bases not matched to a gene: 16. Germline assignment: CDR1 SQVTM and CDR2 ANQGSEA. DNA of the CDR3: TGCAGCGTCGACCACATTCCCGACAGGGTCGCCGGGGAGCTGTTTTTT. It is translated as CSVDHIPDRVAGELFF.

In its sample, this clonotype was seen many times. The rearrangement joins TRBV24-1 to TRBJ1-5; TRBD1 matches 7 bases. CDR1 is KGHDR and CDR2 is SFDVKD in the germline V gene. The ends lost 4 bases at V and 0 bases at J; junction bases unmatched: 2. The CDR3 has 15 residues. The CDR3 reads CATSEGQYSNQPQHF. The CDR3 DNA sequence: TGTGCCACCAGTGAGGGACAGTATAGCAATCAGCCCCAGCATTTT.

The rearrangement links TRBV6-5 to TRBJ2-1; TRBD2 matches at 12 bases. Germline trimming cut 4 bases from V and 5 bases from J; bases unmatched to any gene: 6. The CDR3 runs to 16 residues. From germline, CDR1 is MNHEY and CDR2 SVGAGI. This CDR3 is CASSLFLAGGHNEQFF. The CDR3 region has the DNA TGTGCCAGCAGTTTGTTTCTAGCGGGGGGGCACAATGAGCAGTTCTTC.

This clonotype was seen at least ten times. The chain joins TRBV30 to TRBJ1-1; 7 bases fit TRBD1. Per germline, CDR1 GTSNPN and CDR2 SVGIG (reference sequence). V trimming: 2 bases; J trimming: 11 bases; junction bases outside the gene matches: 5. The CDR3 contains 11 residues. CDR3 region: CAWSRTRGAFF. For the CDR3, the DNA is TGTGCCTGGAGTAGAACCAGGGGGGCTTTCTTT.

This clonotype was observed a few times. This chain connects TRBV27 to TRBJ1-1; D remains ambiguous. Trimming took 7 bases from V and 1 from J, leaving 10 bases between them. There are 13 residues in the CDR3. CDR1 and CDR2 (germline): MNHEY, SMNVEV (reference sequence). The CDR3 DNA is TGTGCCAGCAAAAATAACAGGAACACTGAAGCTTTCTTT. The encoded protein is CASKNNRNTEAFF.

The sample holds a few counts of this clonotype. The chain recombines TRBV5-5 with TRBJ2-7; D is unresolved. The CDR3 contains 14 residues. V was pared by 5 bases and J by 2 bases, with 14 bases between. Germline V gene lookup returns CDR1 SGHKS and CDR2 YYEKEE (reference sequence). Here the CDR3 DNA reads TGTGCCAGCAGAAATTTGGGTCGCGCCTACGAGCAGTACTTC. It is translated as CASRNLGRAYEQYF.

For this clonotype: A single base separates this from a much larger clone, so it may be a read error. This chain connects TRBV5-1 to TRBJ2-6; D is uncertain. Germline loops: CDR1 SGHRS, CDR2 YFSETQ. The CDR3 length is 16 residues. The CDR3 sequence: CASSLGSSSGTNVLTF. In DNA, the CDR3 is TGCGCCAGCAGCTTGGGCAGTTCCTCTGGGACCAACGTCCTGACTTTC.

This clonotype was recorded many times. V gene TRBV12-3 or TRBV12-4 combines with J gene TRBJ1-5; 10 bases match TRBD1. Trimming cost V 5 bases and J 6 bases; bases outside gene matches: 7. The CDR3 covers 15 residues. The CDR3 bases are TGTGCCAGCAGTGGGGACAGGGGATGGGTTCAGCCCCAGCATTTT. It encodes CASSGDRGWVQPQHF.

V is TRBV27 and J is TRBJ1-1, with D uncertain. Trimming shortened V by 2 bases and J by 2 bases, and 12 bases separated the two germline ends. The CDR3 runs to 15 residues. CDR1 and CDR2 (germline): MNHEY, SMNVEV (reference sequence). The CDR3 bases are TGTGCCAGCAGTTTACGGTGGGAACTTAACACTGAAGCTTTCTTT. This codes for CASSLRWELNTEAFF.

The chain recombines TRBV11-2 with TRBJ2-7, with 7 bases that match TRBD1. The germline CDR1 and CDR2 sequences are SGHAT and FQNNGV. V gave up 5 bases and J gave up 0 bases; unmatched junction bases: 13. The CDR3 spans 17 residues. The CDR3 DNA is TGTGCCAGCAGCCCCATCAACCGGGACAGAGGCTCCTACGAGCAGTACTTC. This sequence encodes CASSPINRDRGSYEQYF.

This clonotype was seen at least ten times. The CDR3 coding sequence is TGTGCCAGCAGCTTAGCCGGGCCGTTTAGACAGAACACTGAAGCTTTCTTT. This translates into CASSLAGPFRQNTEAFF. This chain uses TRBV7-2 with TRBJ1-1; D is unclear. The germline V gene has CDR1 SGHTA and CDR2 FQGNSA. The length of the CDR3 is 17 residues. The ends were cut back, 0 bases at V and 1 base at J, with 15 bases in the middle.